This T cell receptor (beta chain) originates from a study of blood T cell repertoires in COVID-19. This clone was counted once. With 0 bases removed from V and 4 bases from J, the gap between germline ends came to 11 bases. The CDR3 runs to 15 residues. Germline values: CDR1 SGHKS, CDR2 YYEKEE (reference sequence). Libraries were prepared by immunoSEQ multiplex PCR; TCRdb keeps only in-frame clonotypes and omits some of them. The sample lists around 170,000 clones; 75% to 80% were seen once. Sequenced sample: peripheral blood. The clonotype originates from a woman of 80 years or more with acute or convalescent COVID-19. The chain uses TRBV5-5 and TRBJ2-1, with a tentative D call TRBD2 (5 bases). The CDR3 nucleotides read TGTGCCAGCAGCTTGGTAAGCGGAACTTACAATGAGCAGTTCTTC. This gives the protein CASSLVSGTYNEQFF.